The sequence of this T cell receptor beta chain was determined in a study of blood T cell repertoires in COVID-19. Across the whole study: Sites in the United States, Italy and Spain provided acute and convalescent COVID-19 samples. PBMCs, B-cell-depleted T cells, or T cells provided the cDNA or gDNA that made up the material.

The V gene's germline CDR1 is MGHRA and CDR2 YSYEKL. The J segment lost 4 bases and the V segment lost 5 bases, leaving 7 bases of the junction unmatched. The CDR3 is made up of 15 amino acids. In the source study's methods: Reference gene primer amplification in the assay estimated nucleated cell counts. Sequencing used immunoSEQ multiplex PCR; TCRdb keeps in-frame clones, though not all of them. The V and J calls and clone size come from that table; D and trimming were worked out from the DNA. The table lists roughly 20,000 clones, more than 85% of them singletons. This clone came up once. The sequenced sample was peripheral blood. V usage is TRBV4-1 and J usage is TRBJ1-4; 7 nucleotides align to TRBD1. The TCR sequence derives from a human donor in a cohort sampled during active COVID-19. This CDR3 is CASSDRGTDNEKLFF. CDR3 nucleotide sequence: TGCGCCAGCAGCGATAGAGGGACAGATAATGAAAAACTGTTTTTT.